This T cell receptor (beta chain) is drawn from a study of T-cell reconstitution after alpha-beta-depleted transplantation in children. Unique molecular identifiers were incorporated when the TCRbeta library was constructed. TCRdb recomputed calls from the PCR reads with MiXCR, one row per CDR3 protein. Of 350,000 to 450,000 distinct CDR3 sequences listed, 13% are singletons. The TCR comes from a human donor who donated a stem cell graft to a child with Fanconi anemia. The input for sequencing was PBMCs, taken from the stem cell graft.

The CDR3 is CASSQRAANTEAFF. CDR3 nucleotide sequence: TGTGCCAGCAGCCAAAGGGCAGCCAACACTGAAGCTTTCTTT. The chain links TRBV3-1 to TRBJ1-1; the D is unclear. Germline CDR1 and CDR2: LGHDT and YNNKEL (reference sequence). The ends were cut back, 2 bases at V and 2 bases at J, with 9 bases in the middle. The CDR3 totals 14 residues.